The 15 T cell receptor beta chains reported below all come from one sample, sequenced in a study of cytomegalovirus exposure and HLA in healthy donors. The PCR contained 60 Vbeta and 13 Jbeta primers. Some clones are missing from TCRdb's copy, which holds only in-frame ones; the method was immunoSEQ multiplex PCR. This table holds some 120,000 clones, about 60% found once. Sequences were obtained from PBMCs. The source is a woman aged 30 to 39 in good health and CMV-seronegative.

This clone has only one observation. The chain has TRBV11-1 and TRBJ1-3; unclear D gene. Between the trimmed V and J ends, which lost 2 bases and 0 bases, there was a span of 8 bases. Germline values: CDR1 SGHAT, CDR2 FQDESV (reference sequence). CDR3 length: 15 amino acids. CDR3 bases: TGTGCCAGCAGCTTATCCGGTCTCTCTGGAAACACCATATATTTT. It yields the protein CASSLSGLSGNTIYF. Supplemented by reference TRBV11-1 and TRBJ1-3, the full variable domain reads EAEVAQSPRYKITEKSQAVAFWCDPISGHATLYWYRQILGQGPELLVQFQDESVVDDSQLPKDRFSAERLKGVDSTLKIQPAELGDSAMYLCASSLSGLSGNTIYFGEGSWLTVV.

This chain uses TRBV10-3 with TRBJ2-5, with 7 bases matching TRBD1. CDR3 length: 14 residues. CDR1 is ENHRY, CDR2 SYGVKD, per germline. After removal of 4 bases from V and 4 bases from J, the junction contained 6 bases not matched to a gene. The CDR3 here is CAISAGGGTETQYF. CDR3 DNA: TGTGCCATCAGTGCAGGGGGTGGCACAGAGACCCAGTACTTC.

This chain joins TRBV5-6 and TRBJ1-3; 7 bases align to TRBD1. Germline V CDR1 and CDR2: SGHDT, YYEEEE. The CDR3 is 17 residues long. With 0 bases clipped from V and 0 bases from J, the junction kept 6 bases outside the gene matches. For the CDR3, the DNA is TGTGCCAGCAGCTTGGGAGGGGGCCGAAACTCTGGAAACACCATATATTTT. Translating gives CASSLGGGRNSGNTIYF. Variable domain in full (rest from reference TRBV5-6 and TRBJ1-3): DAGVTQSPTHLIKTRGQQVTLRCSPKSGHDTVSWYQQALGQGPQFIFQYYEEEERQRGNFPDRFSGHQFPNYSSELNVNALLLGDSALYLCASSLGGGRNSGNTIYFGEGSWLTVV.

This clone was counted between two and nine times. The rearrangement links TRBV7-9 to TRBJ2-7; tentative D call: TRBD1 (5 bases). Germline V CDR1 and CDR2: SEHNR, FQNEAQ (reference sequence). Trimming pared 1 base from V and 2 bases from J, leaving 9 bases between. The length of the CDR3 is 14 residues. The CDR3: CASSLVGVTYEQYF. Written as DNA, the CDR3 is TGTGCCAGCAGCTTAGTAGGGGTAACCTACGAGCAGTACTTC.

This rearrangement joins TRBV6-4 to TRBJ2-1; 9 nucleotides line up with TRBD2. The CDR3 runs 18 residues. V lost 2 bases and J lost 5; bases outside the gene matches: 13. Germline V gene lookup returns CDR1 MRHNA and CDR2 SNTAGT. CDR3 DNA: TGTGCCAGCAGTGACATCTATTATAGCGGGAGTTCAAACAATGAGCAGTTCTTC. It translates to CASSDIYYSGSSNNEQFF.

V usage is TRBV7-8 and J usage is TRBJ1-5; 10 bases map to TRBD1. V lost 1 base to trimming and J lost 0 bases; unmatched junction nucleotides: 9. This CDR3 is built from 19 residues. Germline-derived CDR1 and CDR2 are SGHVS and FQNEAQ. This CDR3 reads CASSLVVGTGAYSNQPQHF. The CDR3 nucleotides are TGTGCCAGCAGCTTAGTAGTGGGGACAGGGGCTTATAGCAATCAGCCCCAGCATTTT.

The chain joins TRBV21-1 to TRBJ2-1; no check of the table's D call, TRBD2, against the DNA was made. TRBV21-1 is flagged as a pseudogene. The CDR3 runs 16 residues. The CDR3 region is CASSKMPLAGGPWQFF. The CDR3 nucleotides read TGTGCCAGCAGTAAAATGCCACTAGCGGGAGGCCCTTGGCAGTTCTTC.

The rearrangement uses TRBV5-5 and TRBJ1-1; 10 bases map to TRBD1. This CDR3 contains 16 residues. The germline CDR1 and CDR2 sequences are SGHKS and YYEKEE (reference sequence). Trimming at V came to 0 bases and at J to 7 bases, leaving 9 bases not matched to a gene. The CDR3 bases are TGTGCCAGCAGCTTGGTTCCGGGACAGGGGTACGGTGAAGCTTTCTTT. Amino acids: CASSLVPGQGYGEAFF. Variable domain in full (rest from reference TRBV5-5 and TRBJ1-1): DAGVTQSPTHLIKTRGQQVTLRCSPISGHKSVSWYQQVLGQGPQFIFQYYEKEERGRGNFPDRFSARQFPNYSSELNVNALLLGDSALYLCASSLVPGQGYGEAFFGQGTRLTVV.

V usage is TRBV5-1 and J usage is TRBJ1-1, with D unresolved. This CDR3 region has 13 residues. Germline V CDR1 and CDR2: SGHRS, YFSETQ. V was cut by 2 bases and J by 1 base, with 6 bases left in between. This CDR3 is CASSFLANTEAFF. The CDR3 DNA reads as TGCGCCAGCAGCTTTTTAGCGAACACTGAAGCTTTCTTT.

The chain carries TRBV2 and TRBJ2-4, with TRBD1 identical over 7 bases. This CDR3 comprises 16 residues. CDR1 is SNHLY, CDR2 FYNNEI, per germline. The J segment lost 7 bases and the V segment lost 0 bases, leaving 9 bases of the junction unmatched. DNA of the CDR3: TGTGCCAGCAGTGAAGCGTTTACAGGGGCCGGGAACATTCAGTACTTC. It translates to CASSEAFTGAGNIQYF. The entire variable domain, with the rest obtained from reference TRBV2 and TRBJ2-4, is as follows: EPEVTQTPSHQVTQMGQEVILRCVPISNHLYFYWYRQILGQKVEFLVSFYNNEISEKSEIFDDQFSVERPDGSNFTLKIRSTKLEDSAMYFCASSEAFTGAGNIQYFGAGTRLSVL.

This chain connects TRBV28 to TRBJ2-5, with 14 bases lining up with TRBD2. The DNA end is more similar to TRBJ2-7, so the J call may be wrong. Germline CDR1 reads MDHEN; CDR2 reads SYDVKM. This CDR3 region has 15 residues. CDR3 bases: TGTGCCAGCAGTTTGGGACTAGCGGGAGCCTACGAGCAGTACTTC. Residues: CASSLGLAGAYEQYF.

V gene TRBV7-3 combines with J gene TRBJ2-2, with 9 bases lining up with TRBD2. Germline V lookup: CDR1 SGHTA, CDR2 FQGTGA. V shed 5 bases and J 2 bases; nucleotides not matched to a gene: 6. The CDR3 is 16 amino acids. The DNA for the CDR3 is TGTGCCAGCAGCCCGAGCGGGAGGATAAACACCGGGGAGCTGTTTTTT. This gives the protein CASSPSGRINTGELFF.

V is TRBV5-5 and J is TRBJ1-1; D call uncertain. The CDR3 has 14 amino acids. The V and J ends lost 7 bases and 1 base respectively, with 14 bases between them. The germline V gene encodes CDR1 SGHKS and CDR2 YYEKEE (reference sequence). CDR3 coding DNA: TGTGCCAGCGCGGGCGGCACCACGAACACTGAAGCTTTCTTT. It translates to CASAGGTTNTEAFF.

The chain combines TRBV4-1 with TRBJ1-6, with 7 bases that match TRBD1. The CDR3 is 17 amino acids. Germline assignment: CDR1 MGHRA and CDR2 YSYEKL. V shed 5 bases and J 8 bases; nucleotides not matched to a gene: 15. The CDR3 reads CASSNGYRVRGDSPLHF. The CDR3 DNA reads TGCGCCAGCAGCAACGGCTACAGGGTCAGGGGGGATTCACCCCTCCACTTT.

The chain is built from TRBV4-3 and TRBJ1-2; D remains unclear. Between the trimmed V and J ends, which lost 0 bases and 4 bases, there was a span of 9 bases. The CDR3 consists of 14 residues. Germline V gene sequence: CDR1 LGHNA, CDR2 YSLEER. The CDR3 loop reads CASSQDSGSYGYTF. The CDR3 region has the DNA TGCGCCAGCAGCCAAGATTCTGGGAGCTATGGCTACACCTTC.